This entry lists 19 T cell receptor beta chains sequenced from one sample in a study of cytomegalovirus exposure and HLA in healthy donors. PCR amplification relied on 60 Vbeta primers (plus 13 Jbeta primers). TCRdb's table, derived via immunoSEQ multiplex PCR, lists solely in-frame clones and lacks some. The table records 80,000 to 90,000 clones, roughly 80% of them present only once. The sample taken for sequencing was PBMCs. These receptors all come from a man aged 35 to 55 in good health and CMV-seronegative.

CDR3 bases: TGTGCCATAGGACAGGAGGCAGGGGAGCAGTACTTC. Encoded protein: CAIGQEAGEQYF. The chain combines TRBV10-3 with TRBJ2-7; TRBD1 matches at 7 bases. With V trimmed by 9 bases and J by 7 bases, 9 bases remained unmatched. Germline V gene data show CDR1 as ENHRY and CDR2 as SYGVKD. The CDR3 length is 12 residues.

The V gene is TRBV5-1, the J gene TRBJ2-7; 11 positions agree with TRBD2. J gave up 1 base and V 0 bases, and 3 bases lay outside the gene matches. Germline CDR1 SGHRS, CDR2 YFSETQ. The CDR3 totals 16 residues. CDR3 residues: CASSLGVAGGSYEQYF. CDR3 sequence (DNA): TGCGCCAGCAGCTTGGGAGTAGCGGGAGGGTCCTACGAGCAGTACTTC.

This sequence joins TRBV7-2 and TRBJ1-4, with TRBD1 identical over 8 bases. There are 15 residues in the CDR3. V dropped 5 bases and J dropped 6; count of bases not matched to a gene: 8. Germline V gene lookup returns CDR1 SGHTA and CDR2 FQGNSA. The CDR3 coding sequence is TGTGCCAGCAGCCTAACTGGACAGGGAGATGAAAAACTGTTTTTT. Translation: CASSLTGQGDEKLFF.

The V and J genes are TRBV19 and TRBJ1-5; TRBD1 is a possible D gene (5 bases). This CDR3 region has 15 residues. V lost 5 bases and J 1 base, leaving 12 bases between the germline ends. CDR1 is LNHDA, CDR2 SQIVND, per germline (reference sequence). DNA of the CDR3: TGTGCCAGTAGTCTGCGGGGCAGGAGCAATCAGCCCCAGCATTTT. Translated, it gives CASSLRGRSNQPQHF.

The genes are TRBV19 and TRBJ1-5, with 8 bases lining up with TRBD1. There are 15 residues in the CDR3. The germline V gene has CDR1 LNHDA and CDR2 SQIVND (reference sequence). V lost 2 bases and J lost 6; bases outside the gene matches: 6. CDR3 sequence reads: CASSIWTGMGQPQHF. The DNA of the CDR3 is TGTGCCAGTAGTATATGGACAGGGATGGGTCAGCCCCAGCATTTT.

The rearrangement links TRBV9 to TRBJ2-2; TRBD1 might be the D (5 bases). V was shortened by 2 bases and J by 0 bases, with 14 bases between the two germline ends. Germline V gene sequence: CDR1 SGDLS, CDR2 YYNGEE. The CDR3 runs to 17 residues. CDR3 sequence (DNA): TGTGCCAGCAGCGTTAACTCCAGGGTCCCGAACACCGGGGAGCTGTTTTTT. This codes for CASSVNSRVPNTGELFF.

A few counts support this clone. This chain uses TRBV5-1 with TRBJ1-1, with TRBD1 matching over 8 bases. Germline-derived CDR1 and CDR2 are SGHRS and YFSETQ. The CDR3 is made up of 14 amino acids. With 0 bases clipped from V and 8 bases from J, the junction kept 6 bases outside the gene matches. CDR3 sequence (DNA): TGCGCCAGCAGCTTGGATCGACAGGGGTTAGAAGCTTTCTTT. The encoded protein is CASSLDRQGLEAFF.

The chain links TRBV28 to TRBJ2-6; 7 bases are shared with TRBD2. There are 16 residues in the CDR3. The germline V gene has CDR1 MDHEN and CDR2 SYDVKM. V gave up 5 bases and J gave up 0 bases; unmatched junction bases: 4. The CDR3 loop is CASSESGASGANVLTF. The CDR3 region has the DNA TGTGCCAGCAGTGAGAGCGGGGCCTCTGGGGCCAACGTCCTGACTTTC.

This rearrangement joins TRBV4-1 to TRBJ1-6, with TRBD1 as a possible D gene (6 bases). V was pared by 3 bases and J by 9 bases, with 18 bases between. The germline CDR1 and CDR2 sequences are MGHRA and YSYEKL. CDR3 size: 16 residues. CDR3: CASSHARGGATSPLHF. CDR3 nucleotides: TGCGCCAGCAGCCATGCTCGGGGGGGGGCGACTTCACCCCTCCACTTT.

The genes are TRBV25-1 and TRBJ1-3, with no clear D. The germline CDR1 and CDR2 sequences are MGHDK and SYGVNS. CDR3 size: 14 residues. Trimming shortened V by 3 bases and J by 3 bases, and 9 bases separated the two germline ends. CDR3 loop: CASSETLGGNTIYF. The CDR3 DNA follows: TGTGCCAGCAGTGAGACATTGGGTGGAAACACCATATATTTT.

This clone was seen once. The CDR3 coding sequence is TGTGCCAGCAGCCGCGAGTTGACCTACGAGCAGTACTTC. It translates to CASSRELTYEQYF. This chain joins TRBV7-9 and TRBJ2-7; no clear D gene. Germline V gives CDR1 SEHNR, CDR2 FQNEAQ (reference sequence). Trimming stripped 5 bases from V and 2 bases from J, with 10 bases between. This CDR3 has 13 residues.

The V and J genes are TRBV5-1 and TRBJ2-7; no clear D gene. The V end lost 4 bases, the J end lost 5 bases, and 13 bases lay between the germline ends. The germline V gene has CDR1 SGHRS and CDR2 YFSETQ. The CDR3 is 13 amino acids. The CDR3 bases are TGCGCCAGCAGCGAAGTAGCAGTCGACGAGCAGTACTTC. Its protein product is CASSEVAVDEQYF.

The genes are TRBV19 and TRBJ1-6, with TRBD1 identical over 8 bases. Germline CDR1 is LNHDA and CDR2 is SQIVND (reference sequence). There are 18 residues in the CDR3. V was clipped by 6 bases and J by 10 bases; unmatched bases: 20. CDR3 protein: CASRATNDRGSSRSPLHF. The CDR3 DNA reads TGTGCCAGTAGAGCAACTAATGACAGGGGCTCGTCTCGGTCACCCCTCCACTTT.

This chain joins TRBV28 and TRBJ1-2, with 9 bases aligning to TRBD1. This CDR3 comprises 14 residues. Germline V gene data show CDR1 as MDHEN and CDR2 as SYDVKM. The V gene end was trimmed by 6 bases and the J gene end by 4 bases; junction bases not matched to a gene: 6. The CDR3 sequence is CASRRGQGIYGYTF. The CDR3 DNA is TGTGCCAGCAGGCGTGGACAGGGGATCTATGGCTACACCTTC.

The rearrangement links TRBV11-2 to TRBJ2-1; the D is unclear. With 6 bases removed from V and 0 bases from J, the gap between germline ends came to 12 bases. Germline lookup yields CDR1 SGHAT and CDR2 FQNNGV. This CDR3 comprises 15 residues. CDR3 in amino acids: CASSMRHNSYNEQFF. CDR3 nucleotides: TGTGCCAGCAGTATGAGACATAACTCCTACAATGAGCAGTTCTTC.

The rearrangement joins TRBV5-5 to TRBJ2-3; 7 nucleotides match TRBD2. Looked up from germline, CDR1 is SGHKS and CDR2 is YYEKEE (reference sequence). J gave up 1 base and V 4 bases, and 6 bases lay outside the gene matches. This CDR3 region has 15 residues. This CDR3 reads CASSPGLGGTDTQYF. For the CDR3, the DNA is TGTGCCAGCAGCCCCGGACTAGGGGGCACAGATACGCAGTATTTT.

V usage is TRBV7-9 and J usage is TRBJ2-3; the match to TRBD1 covers 12 bases. The V gene end was trimmed by 5 bases and the J gene end by 0 bases; junction bases not matched to a gene: 3. Germline CDR1 reads SEHNR; CDR2 reads FQNEAQ (reference sequence). The CDR3 has 16 residues. The CDR3 nucleotides are TGTGCCAGCAGCCCCGGGACAGGGGGCAGCACAGATACGCAGTATTTT. It yields the protein CASSPGTGGSTDTQYF.

Comments on this clone: This sample also contains other DNA sequences that code for the same CDR3. The chain employs TRBV11-2 and TRBJ2-7; TRBD1 agrees at 7 bases. The CDR3 runs to 13 residues. Germline lookup yields CDR1 SGHAT and CDR2 FQNNGV. The V and J ends lost 5 bases and 3 bases, in that order; junction bases with no gene match: 4. The CDR3: CASSLRQGYEQYF. CDR3 bases: TGTGCCAGCAGCCTAAGACAGGGCTACGAGCAGTACTTC.

The chain uses TRBV9 and TRBJ2-7, with D tentatively TRBD1 (5 bases). The V gene's germline CDR1 is SGDLS and CDR2 YYNGEE. Trimming took 0 bases from V and 5 from J, leaving 9 bases between them. The CDR3 totals 13 residues. Written as DNA, the CDR3 is TGTGCCAGCAGCGTAGGGGAAGGGGACGAGCAGTACTTC. Amino acids: CASSVGEGDEQYF.